The 25 T cell receptor beta chains given below trace back to one sample, sequenced in a study of control samples from healthy donors and cancer patients. TCRdb's copy holds only in-frame clones and misses some; the assay was immunoSEQ multiplex PCR. This sample carries more than 95,000 clones, about 89% of them seen once, and the ten largest clones take roughly 19%. Sequenced input: PBMCs. The receptors originated from a man between 60 and 75 years old with lung cancer.

The chain joins TRBV5-1 to TRBJ2-1, with a weak D call TRBD2 (5 bases). Trimming cost V 2 bases and J 0 bases, with 9 bases left between them. This CDR3 is 15 amino acids long. Germline V lookup: CDR1 SGHRS, CDR2 YFSETQ. DNA of the CDR3: TGCGCCAGCAGCTTCGACGGAGGCTCCTACAATGAGCAGTTCTTC. Translation: CASSFDGGSYNEQFF.

A single count supports this clone. This chain links TRBV7-2 with TRBJ1-1; maybe TRBD1 (5 bases). V lost 6 bases, J lost 1 base, and 9 bases lay in between. The CDR3 covers 13 residues. Germline V gene lookup returns CDR1 SGHTA and CDR2 FQGNSA. Here the CDR3 reads CASSYTGNTEAFF. The CDR3 bases are TGTGCCAGCAGTTATACAGGGAACACTGAAGCTTTCTTT.

The chain carries TRBV7-9 and TRBJ1-2, with D possibly being TRBD1 (6 bases). The V end lost 5 bases, the J end lost 1 base, and 20 bases lay between the germline ends. CDR3 size: 17 residues. The V gene's germline CDR1 is SEHNR and CDR2 FQNEAQ (reference sequence). CDR3 in amino acids: CASSPWRGDVYNYGYTF. As DNA, the CDR3 is TGTGCCAGCAGCCCATGGAGGGGGGACGTCTATAACTATGGCTACACCTTC.

The chain combines TRBV24-1 with TRBJ2-1, with D possibly matching TRBD1 (6 bases). Germline V lookup: CDR1 KGHDR, CDR2 SFDVKD. V shed 3 bases and J shed 6 bases, with 14 bases lying between them. The CDR3 extends over 15 amino acids. CDR3 DNA: TGTGCCACCAGTGATCAAGTTAACAGGGTCAATGAGCAGTTCTTC. Translation gives CATSDQVNRVNEQFF.

The J gene is TRBJ1-1, the V gene TRBV6-5; TRBD1 aligns across 9 bases. The germline CDR1 and CDR2 sequences are MNHEY and SVGAGI. V shed 5 bases and J 6 bases; nucleotides not matched to a gene: 7. This CDR3 contains 14 residues. The CDR3 region has the DNA TGTGCCAGCAGTCTTGGACAGGGGACCCCTGAAGCTTTCTTT. Amino acid sequence: CASSLGQGTPEAFF.

CDR3 residues: CASSLRVADTDTQYF. In DNA form, the CDR3 reads TGTGCCAGCTCCCTGAGAGTAGCGGACACAGATACGCAGTATTTT. V is TRBV18 and J is TRBJ2-3, with D possibly TRBD2 on 6 matching bases. V shed 6 bases and J shed 2 bases, with 15 bases lying between them. Per germline, CDR1 KGHSH and CDR2 LQKENI. The CDR3 consists of 15 residues.

The chain is built from TRBV3-1 (or the pseudogene TRBV3-2) and TRBJ2-5; tentatively, D is TRBD2 (7 bases). V shed 1 base and J shed 5 bases, with 17 bases lying between them. There are 16 residues in the CDR3. The germline gives CDR1 LGHDT, CDR2 YNNKEL (reference sequence). For the CDR3, the DNA is TGTGCCAGCAGCCAAGGGGTAGCTAGCGGACAGGAGACCCAGTACTTC. It yields the protein CASSQGVASGQETQYF.

This clone has a handful of counts. V and J are TRBV24-1 and TRBJ2-5; D uncertain. V was cut by 5 bases and J by 1 base, with 4 bases left in between. Germline CDR1 and CDR2: KGHDR and SFDVKD. The CDR3 length is 12 residues. This chain's CDR3 is CATSGGQETQYF. For the CDR3, the DNA is TGTGCCACCAGTGGAGGCCAAGAGACCCAGTACTTC.

The rearrangement links TRBV10-3 to TRBJ1-2; 9 bases map to TRBD1. CDR1 and CDR2 from the germline V gene are ENHRY and SYGVKD. This CDR3 region has 15 residues. Unmatched junction bases numbered 7, after V lost 6 bases and J lost 2 bases. CDR3 protein: CAIRISGTGNYGYTF. CDR3 nucleotides: TGTGCCATCAGGATCTCAGGGACAGGGAACTATGGCTACACCTTC.

The genes are TRBV7-3 and TRBJ2-2; weak D call: TRBD1 (6 bases). V dropped 3 bases and J dropped 1 base, with 9 bases sitting between them. The CDR3 spans 15 residues. CDR1 SGHTA and CDR2 FQGTGA come from the germline V gene. The CDR3 nucleotides read TGTGCCAGCAGCTTGACAGGAGAGAACACCGGGGAGCTGTTTTTT. Encoded protein: CASSLTGENTGELFF.

This chain uses TRBV4-1 with TRBJ1-2; no reliable D call. Trimming cost V 4 bases and J 0 bases, with 15 bases left between them. Germline V gene sequence: CDR1 MGHRA, CDR2 YSYEKL. The CDR3 spans 16 residues. For the CDR3, the DNA is TGCGCCAGCAGCCCGGGTCATTCCGGAGCTAACTATGGCTACACCTTC. Amino acid sequence: CASSPGHSGANYGYTF.

The chain uses TRBV6-5 and TRBJ2-3; D possibly corresponds to TRBD2 (5 bases). Germline assignment: CDR1 MNHEY and CDR2 SVGAGI. This CDR3 has 14 residues. Trimming pared 0 bases from V and 5 bases from J, leaving 9 bases between. CDR3 bases: TGTGCCAGCAGTTACTCATGGGCGGGAGATACGCAGTATTTT. It translates to CASSYSWAGDTQYF.

This chain connects TRBV11-3 to TRBJ2-7; the D is unclear. Trimming took 5 bases from V and 2 from J, leaving 13 bases between them. In germline, CDR1 is SGHNT, CDR2 YENEEA. This CDR3 has 14 residues. The chain's CDR3 is CASSPTDPPYEQYV. DNA of the CDR3: TGTGCCAGCAGCCCGACTGATCCACCCTACGAGCAGTACGTC.

The rearrangement uses TRBV10-1 and TRBJ2-3; 9 bases fit TRBD1. Germline values: CDR1 WNHNN, CDR2 SYGVQD (reference sequence). The length of the CDR3 is 15 residues. V gave up 5 bases and J gave up 2 bases; unmatched junction bases: 5. Here the CDR3 DNA reads TGCGCCAGCAGTAAGGACAGGGGTAACACAGATACGCAGTATTTT. Its translation is CASSKDRGNTDTQYF.

V is TRBV5-1 and J is TRBJ2-6, with a weak D call TRBD1 (5 bases). The V gene's germline CDR1 is SGHRS and CDR2 YFSETQ. CDR3 length equals 17 residues. V lost 1 base, J lost 0 bases, and 11 bases lay in between. In DNA, the CDR3 is TGCGCCAGCAGCTTGCCTCCGACAGCCTCTGGGGCCAACGTCCTGACTTTC. Protein product: CASSLPPTASGANVLTF.

This clone has just one count. The rearrangement uses TRBV6-2 or TRBV6-3 and TRBJ2-5; D uncertain. V shed 1 base and J shed 3 bases, with 9 bases lying between them. The germline V gene has CDR1 MNHEY and CDR2 SVGEGT. The CDR3 is 14 amino acids. The CDR3 DNA reads as TGTGCCAGCAGTTACTTACCTGAAGAAGAGACCCAGTACTTC. Its protein product is CASSYLPEEETQYF.

The rearrangement uses TRBV7-3 and TRBJ2-6, with 9 bases matching TRBD1. CDR1 is SGHTA and CDR2 is FQGTGA in the germline V gene. Trimming at V came to 4 bases and at J to 2 bases, leaving 12 bases not matched to a gene. The length of the CDR3 is 19 residues. CDR3 amino acids: CASSSKGGTGRTGANVLTF. DNA of the CDR3: TGTGCCAGCAGCTCAAAGGGCGGGACAGGGAGGACTGGGGCCAACGTCCTGACTTTC.

The chain is built from TRBV19 and TRBJ1-5, with D possibly matching TRBD1 (5 bases). CDR1 is LNHDA and CDR2 is SQIVND in the germline V gene (reference sequence). This CDR3 has 16 residues. V was clipped by 5 bases and J by 7 bases, with 21 bases between them. The CDR3 nucleotides read TGTGCCAGTAGTGCGATCGGTCTCCCGGGGCAACAGCCCCAGCATTTT. Translating it yields CASSAIGLPGQQPQHF.

The V gene is TRBV5-1, the J gene TRBJ1-4; D remains ambiguous. This CDR3 spans 15 amino acids. From germline, CDR1 is SGHRS and CDR2 YFSETQ. V gave up 0 bases and J gave up 4 bases, with 10 bases separating them. CDR3 region: CASSLGRVGNEKLFF. In nucleotides, the CDR3 is TGCGCCAGCAGCTTGGGCAGAGTCGGTAATGAAAAACTGTTTTTT.

The chain carries TRBV29-1 and TRBJ2-3; D is perhaps TRBD2 (7 bases). Trimming left V 4 bases short and J 4 bases short, with 15 bases between. This CDR3 comprises 14 residues. Germline V lookup: CDR1 SQVTM, CDR2 ANQGSEA. As DNA, the CDR3 is TGCAGCGTTGTAGGGGGACTACTTCCAGATACGCAGTATTTT. Its protein is CSVVGGLLPDTQYF.

Worth noting for this clone: Within the sample, other DNA sequences also encode this same CDR3. The chain links TRBV7-2 to TRBJ2-5; D not resolved. V was shortened by 2 bases and J by 1 base, with 5 bases between the two germline ends. This CDR3 spans 13 amino acids. CDR1 and CDR2 (germline): SGHTA, FQGNSA. The CDR3 loop is CASSLTPQETQYF. The CDR3 DNA sequence: TGTGCCAGCAGCTTAACTCCCCAAGAGACCCAGTACTTC.

The genes are TRBV24-1 and TRBJ1-2; 8 positions agree with TRBD1. Germline lookup yields CDR1 KGHDR and CDR2 SFDVKD. The V segment lost 1 base and the J segment 7 bases; nucleotides outside the gene matches: 13. The CDR3 covers 17 residues. DNA for the CDR3: TGTGCCACCAGTGATTTCCCAGGACAGGGTAAGGGAAGTGGCTACACCTTC. Translating gives CATSDFPGQGKGSGYTF.

This clone was seen just once. The rearrangement joins TRBV11-2 to TRBJ1-2; TRBD1 matches at 7 bases. CDR1 and CDR2 from the germline V gene are SGHAT and FQNNGV. V dropped 0 bases and J dropped 6; count of bases not matched to a gene: 4. The CDR3 length is 14 residues. CDR3: CASSLDPGGHGYTF. The CDR3 DNA is TGTGCCAGCAGCTTAGACCCAGGGGGGCATGGCTACACCTTC.

The chain combines TRBV5-4 with TRBJ2-3; maybe TRBD1 (6 bases). CDR1 and CDR2 from the germline V gene are SGHNT and YYREEE (reference sequence). The CDR3 runs 14 residues. Trimming shortened V by 4 bases and J by 6 bases, and 15 bases separated the two germline ends. The CDR3: CASSAPGGADTQYF. The CDR3 DNA sequence: TGTGCCAGCAGCGCCCCTGGGGGCGCGGATACGCAGTATTTT. The full variable domain, completed using reference TRBV5-4 and TRBJ2-3, is ETGVTQSPTHLIKTRGQQVTLRCSSQSGHNTVSWYQQALGQGPQFIFQYYREEENGRGNFPPRFSGLQFPNYSSELNVNALELDDSALYLCASSAPGGADTQYFGPGTRLTVL.

This chain joins TRBV6-2 or TRBV6-3 and TRBJ1-2; possible D gene TRBD1, 5 bases. Trimming removed 8 bases at V and 8 bases at J, with 21 bases between. This CDR3 has 14 residues. Germline lookup yields CDR1 MNHEY and CDR2 SVGEGT. For the CDR3, the DNA is TGTGCCAGCGGTTTGAACCGGGGGTCAAGGGGCTACACCTTC. Residues: CASGLNRGSRGYTF.